A single sample is the source of the 21 T cell receptor beta chains below, sequenced in a study of blood T cells in healthy people across ages. A second PCR, run for roughly 7 to 12 cycles, used a sample-barcoded 5' primer plus a J-beta primer mix. Using its own MiXCR run on the 5' RACE reads, TCRdb lists one record per CDR3 protein. The sample lists roughly 790,000 distinct CDR3 sequences, 35% to 45% seen once, with around a fifth in the top ten. Specimen: blood. These receptors originate from a woman in her sixties in good health.

This clonotype was seen only a few times. The rearrangement uses TRBV6-1 and TRBJ2-1; 9 bases line up with TRBD2. CDR1 and CDR2 (germline): MNHNS, SASEGT. The trim removed 6 bases at V and 4 bases at J, leaving 13 bases unmatched. The CDR3 is 17 residues long. Written as DNA, the CDR3 is TGTGCCAGCAGATTCACCTCCGGGACTAGCAGGTACAATGAGCAGTTCTTC. As protein: CASRFTSGTSRYNEQFF.

V is TRBV28 and J is TRBJ2-7; a weak D match, TRBD1 (5 bases). Germline-derived CDR1 and CDR2 are MDHEN and SYDVKM. The CDR3 is 14 amino acids. Trimming stripped 2 bases from V and 7 bases from J, with 15 bases between. For the CDR3, the DNA is TGTGCCAGCAGTTTAGTAGAACAGGCCTGTGAGCAGTACTTC. Its translation: CASSLVEQACEQYF.

This chain uses TRBV6-1 with TRBJ2-3, with TRBD2 identical over 8 bases. Germline trimming cut 4 bases from V and 4 bases from J; bases unmatched to any gene: 4. The CDR3 spans 14 residues. Germline V CDR1 and CDR2: MNHNS, SASEGT. The CDR3 here is CASSANGGADTQYF. The CDR3 region has the DNA TGTGCCAGCAGTGCCAACGGGGGGGCAGATACGCAGTATTTT.

The chain is built from TRBV2 and TRBJ2-4; unclear D gene. The DNA end favors TRBJ2-7, so the J call may be wrong. The CDR3 runs 16 residues. The germline V gene has CDR1 SNHLY and CDR2 FYNNEI. Here the CDR3 reads CASSPLVRAQFPEQYF. The CDR3 DNA follows: TGTGCCAGCAGTCCCCTCGTCCGGGCTCAGTTCCCCGAGCAGTACTTC.

The J gene is TRBJ2-5, the V gene TRBV3-1; D perhaps matches TRBD1 (5 bases). This CDR3 spans 15 amino acids. Per the germline V gene, CDR1 is LGHDT and CDR2 is YNNKEL (reference sequence). V shed 3 bases and J shed 3 bases, with 14 bases lying between them. The CDR3 protein is CASSQLGAGEETQYF. CDR3 nucleotide sequence: TGTGCCAGCAGCCAGCTAGGGGCCGGTGAAGAGACCCAGTACTTC.

V usage is TRBV25-1 and J usage is TRBJ2-7; D gene uncertain. The CDR3 totals 15 residues. Trimming shortened V by 6 bases and J by 1 base, and 16 bases separated the two germline ends. Germline V gene lookup returns CDR1 MGHDK and CDR2 SYGVNS. CDR3 loop: CASRPIGKGSYEQYF. The CDR3 DNA follows: TGTGCCAGCAGGCCTATTGGCAAGGGTTCCTACGAGCAGTACTTC.

V usage is TRBV11-1 and J usage is TRBJ2-5, with 7 positions matching TRBD2. Per germline, CDR1 SGHAT and CDR2 FQDESV (reference sequence). The CDR3 is made up of 16 amino acids. Germline trimming cut 2 bases from V and 11 bases from J; bases unmatched to any gene: 17. CDR3 sequence (DNA): TGTGCCAGCAGCTTACTGCTGGGACTACCGCACAATGAGCAGTACTTC. Its translation: CASSLLLGLPHNEQYF.

This clonotype was counted at least ten times. This may be a read error: a much more frequent sequence differs by one nucleotide. The rearrangement links TRBV7-9 to TRBJ2-1; 10 bases are a match to TRBD1. The CDR3 extends over 15 amino acids. J was trimmed by 6 bases and V by 1 base; bases with no gene match: 3. Per the germline V gene, CDR1 is SEHNR and CDR2 is FQNEAQ (reference sequence). The CDR3 protein is CASSLGTGGRNEQFF. The CDR3 region has the DNA TGTGCCAGCAGCTTAGGGACAGGGGGGCGCAATGAGCAGTTCTTC.

The genes are TRBV7-8 and TRBJ1-6; the D is unclear. The germline V and J ends were trimmed by 2 bases and 7 bases, with 9 bases remaining between them. This CDR3 region has 14 residues. Germline V gives CDR1 SGHVS, CDR2 FQNEAQ. CDR3 protein: CASSLIRGNSPLHF. CDR3 DNA sequence: TGTGCCAGCAGCTTAATACGGGGAAATTCACCCCTCCACTTT.

This clonotype was found many times. The V and J genes are TRBV27 and TRBJ2-7, with 12 bases aligning to TRBD2. Per germline, CDR1 MNHEY and CDR2 SMNVEV (reference sequence). The length of the CDR3 is 15 residues. V shed 6 bases and J 0 bases; nucleotides not matched to a gene: 3. DNA for the CDR3: TGTGCCAGCAGACCACTAGCGGGAGGCTCCTACGAGCAGTACTTC. Its translation: CASRPLAGGSYEQYF.

In its sample, this clonotype was seen a few times. The DNA of the CDR3 is TGTGCTAGTGGTTTGAGGATTAGCAATCAGCCCCAGCATTTT. This encodes CASGLRISNQPQHF. This chain uses TRBV12-5 with TRBJ1-5, with D unresolved. The V gene's germline CDR1 is LGHNT and CDR2 FRNRAP. Trimming pared 2 bases from V and 0 bases from J, leaving 5 bases between. This CDR3 spans 14 amino acids.

This clonotype was counted between two and nine times. The chain joins TRBV3-1 to TRBJ1-4; 11 nucleotides align to TRBD1. The CDR3 consists of 16 residues. Per the germline V gene, CDR1 is LGHDT and CDR2 is YNNKEL (reference sequence). J gave up 3 bases and V 4 bases, and 4 bases lay outside the gene matches. CDR3 nucleotide sequence: TGTGCCAGCAGCCGAGGACAGGGGGCGTCTAATGAAAAACTGTTTTTT. Protein: CASSRGQGASNEKLFF. Using reference TRBV3-1 and TRBJ1-4 for the parts outside the CDR3, the full variable domain is DTAVSQTPKYLVTQMGNDKSIKCEQNLGHDTMYWYKQDSKKFLKIMFSYNNKELIINETVPNRFSPKSPDKAHLNLHINSLELGDSAVYFCASSRGQGASNEKLFFGSGTQLSVL.

In this sample, this clonotype turned up a few times. The rearrangement joins TRBV20-1 to TRBJ1-5, with D perhaps matching TRBD1 (6 bases). This CDR3 is 13 amino acids long. Germline CDR1 DFQATT, CDR2 SNEGSKA (reference sequence). Deletions cut 3 bases from V and 1 base from J, with 7 bases between. Here the CDR3 reads CSASGTSNQPQHF. The CDR3, as DNA: TGCAGTGCTAGTGGGACAAGCAATCAGCCCCAGCATTTT.

This clonotype came up a few times. This chain links TRBV20-1 with TRBJ2-7; weak D call: TRBD2 (5 bases). The V gene lost 5 bases and the J gene lost 7 bases, with 15 bases spanning the gap. The CDR3 contains 12 residues. Looked up from germline, CDR1 is DFQATT and CDR2 is SNEGSKA (reference sequence). In DNA form, the CDR3 reads TGCAGTGCTTCAGCCGGGGATGAAGAGCAGTACTTC. Its translation: CSASAGDEEQYF.

This clonotype came up many times. This chain connects TRBV12-3 or TRBV12-4 to TRBJ2-5, with a tentative D call TRBD1 (6 bases). The CDR3 length is 14 residues. V lost 5 bases to trimming and J lost 9 bases, with 19 bases between them. The CDR3, as DNA: TGTGCCAGCAGTCCCGGGACAATGCTTCAGGCCCAGTACTTC. This translates into CASSPGTMLQAQYF.

Of note for this clonotype: One end of the junction does not line up with germline, which may come from a read error. The chain links TRBV20-1 to TRBJ2-6, with 8 bases fitting TRBD2. There are 17 residues in the CDR3. CDR1 DFQATT and CDR2 SNEGSKA come from the germline V gene (reference sequence). Here the CDR3 reads CSAKLAGRGSGANVLTF. CDR3 bases: TGCAGCGCTAAATTAGCGGGGAGGGGCTCTGGGGCCAACGTCCTGACTTTC.

The chain is built from TRBV5-1 and TRBJ2-1; D gene ambiguous. The CDR3 spans 15 residues. CDR1 SGHRS and CDR2 YFSETQ come from the germline V gene. V lost 4 bases to trimming and J lost 1 base, with 12 bases between them. DNA of the CDR3: TGCGCCAGCAGCGGACGTTGGGGTTCCTACAATGAGCAGTTCTTC. It specifies CASSGRWGSYNEQFF.

This clonotype was detected many times. The chain combines TRBV27 with TRBJ2-7; the match to TRBD2 covers 9 bases. V was clipped by 6 bases and J by 3 bases; unmatched bases: 6. This CDR3 region has 14 residues. Germline CDR1 is MNHEY and CDR2 is SMNVEV (reference sequence). DNA of the CDR3: TGTGCCAGCAGCCCTAGCGGGACCCTCTACGAGCAGTACTTC. It specifies CASSPSGTLYEQYF.

A note on this clonotype: Since a much larger clone is just one base distant, this may be a read error. The V and J genes are TRBV4-3 and TRBJ2-1, with 7 bases identical to TRBD2. Losses at the gene ends were 0 bases for V and 8 bases for J; bases not matched to a gene: 4. Germline loops: CDR1 LGHNA, CDR2 YSLEER. This CDR3 is 14 amino acids long. The CDR3 DNA is TGCGCCAGCAGCCAAGATGGGGGGGGGGATGAGCAGTTCTTC. Translating gives CASSQDGGGDEQFF.

The V call is TRBV4-3, the J call TRBJ2-3; 7 bases agree with TRBD2. The CDR3 has 18 amino acids. Germline V lookup: CDR1 LGHNA, CDR2 YSLEER. The J segment lost 3 bases and the V segment lost 0 bases, leaving 12 bases of the junction unmatched. CDR3 region: CASSQDFLAGVGTDTQYF. DNA for the CDR3: TGCGCCAGCAGCCAAGATTTTTTGGCGGGAGTCGGTACAGATACGCAGTATTTT.

The chain has TRBV12-3 or TRBV12-4 and TRBJ2-6, with no clear D. V shed 8 bases and J shed 0 bases, with 8 bases lying between them. This CDR3 has 14 residues. DNA for the CDR3: TGTGCCAGCCTCCAGAACTCTGGGGCCAACGTCCTGACTTTC. Protein: CASLQNSGANVLTF.